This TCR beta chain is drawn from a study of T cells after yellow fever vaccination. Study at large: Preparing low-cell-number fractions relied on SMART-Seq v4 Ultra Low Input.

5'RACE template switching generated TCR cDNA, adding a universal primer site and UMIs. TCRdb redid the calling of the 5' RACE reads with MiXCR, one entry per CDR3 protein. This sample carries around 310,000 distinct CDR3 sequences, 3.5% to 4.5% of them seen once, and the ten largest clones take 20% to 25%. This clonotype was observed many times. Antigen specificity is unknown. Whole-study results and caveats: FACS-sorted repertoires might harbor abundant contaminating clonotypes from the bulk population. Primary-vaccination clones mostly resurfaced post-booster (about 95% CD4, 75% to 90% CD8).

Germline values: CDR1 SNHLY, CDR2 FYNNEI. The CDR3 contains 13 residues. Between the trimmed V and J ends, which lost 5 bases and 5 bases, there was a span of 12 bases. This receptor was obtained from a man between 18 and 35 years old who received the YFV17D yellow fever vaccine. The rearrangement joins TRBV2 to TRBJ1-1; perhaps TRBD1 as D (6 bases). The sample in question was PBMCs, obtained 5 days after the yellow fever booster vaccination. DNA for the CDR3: TGTGCCAGCAGTTTGGGGGCTGGGACTGAAGCTTTCTTT. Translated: CASSLGAGTEAFF.